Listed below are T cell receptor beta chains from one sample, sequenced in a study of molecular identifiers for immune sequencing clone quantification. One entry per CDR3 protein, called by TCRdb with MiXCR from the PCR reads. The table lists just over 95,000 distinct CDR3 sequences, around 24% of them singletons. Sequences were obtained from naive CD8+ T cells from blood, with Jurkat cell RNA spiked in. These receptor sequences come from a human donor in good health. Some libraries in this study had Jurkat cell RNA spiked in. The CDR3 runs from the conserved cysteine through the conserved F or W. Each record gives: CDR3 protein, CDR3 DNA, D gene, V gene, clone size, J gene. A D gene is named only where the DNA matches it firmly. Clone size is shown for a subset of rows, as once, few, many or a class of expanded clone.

CASSEWAEIYGYTF	TGTGCCAGCAGTGAATGGGCAGAGATCTATGGCTACACCTTC	-	TRBV6-1	many	TRBJ1-2
CASSQDGGTDTEAFF	TGCGCCAGCAGCCAAGACGGGGGGACGGACACTGAAGCTTTCTTT	-	TRBV4-3	many	TRBJ1-1
CSVGEDGGNEQFF	TGCAGCGTCGGAGAAGACGGGGGCAATGAGCAGTTCTTC	-	TRBV29-1	-	TRBJ2-1
CASSLARMNTEAFF	TGTGCCAGCAGCTTAGCGCGAATGAACACTGAAGCTTTCTTT	-	TRBV7-9	many	TRBJ1-1
CSANRPRLSSQETQYF	TGCAGTGCAAACCGCCCTCGCCTTTCAAGCCAGGAGACCCAGTACTTC	-	TRBV20-1	-	TRBJ2-5
CASSPQTGVNYGYTF	TGTGCCAGCAGTCCCCAGACAGGGGTTAACTATGGCTACACCTTC	TRBD1	TRBV28	few	TRBJ1-2
CASISRDYEQYF	TGTGCCAGCATTTCGAGGGACTACGAGCAGTACTTC	-	TRBV2	-	TRBJ2-7
CASRQGLAGRGGTDTQYF	TGTGCCAGCAGACAGGGGCTAGCGGGACGAGGTGGCACAGATACGCAGTATTTT	TRBD2	TRBV11-2	many	TRBJ2-3
CASSPGGTAYAQYF	TGTGCCAGCAGCCCCGGTGGGACAGCCTACGCGCAGTACTTC	TRBD1	TRBV4-2	-	TRBJ2-7
CASSLVDEQYF	TGTGCCAGCAGTTTAGTGGACGAGCAGTACTTC	-	TRBV28	many	TRBJ2-7
CASSLGGRTGGTMVETQYF	TGTGCCAGCAGCTTAGGCGGGAGGACAGGGGGCACTATGGTAGAGACCCAGTACTTC	TRBD1	TRBV7-6	many	TRBJ2-5
CASRADSPLAKNIQYF	TGTGCCAGCAGGGCGGACAGTCCCCTAGCCAAAAACATTCAGTACTTC	-	TRBV2	many	TRBJ2-4
CASGLMVAEAFF	TGTGCTAGTGGTTTGATGGTGGCTGAAGCTTTCTTT	-	TRBV12-5	few	TRBJ1-1
CASSQDWAEVGLMGETQYF	TGCGCCAGCAGCCAAGATTGGGCGGAAGTGGGGCTAATGGGAGAGACCCAGTACTTC	-	TRBV4-3	-	TRBJ2-5
CASSLEGPYALAGYVTDTQYF	TGTGCCAGCAGCTTAGAGGGCCCGTACGCACTAGCGGGATATGTCACAGATACGCAGTATTTT	TRBD2	TRBV7-2	many	TRBJ2-3
CASTLARLAGYTDTQYF	TGTGCCAGCACCCTCGCACGACTAGCGGGGTACACAGATACGCAGTATTTT	TRBD2	TRBV12-3/TRBV12-4	many	TRBJ2-3
CASSSWTSGGRDEQFF	TGTGCCAGCAGCTCATGGACTAGCGGGGGAAGGGATGAGCAGTTCTTC	TRBD2	TRBV7-2	many	TRBJ2-1
CASRQSRDRETGELFF	TGTGCCAGCAGACAATCCCGGGACCGAGAGACCGGGGAGCTGTTTTTT	-	TRBV12-3/TRBV12-4	many	TRBJ2-2
CASSSWGLAGGKETQYF	TGTGCCAGCAGTTCGTGGGGACTAGCGGGGGGCAAAGAGACCCAGTACTTC	TRBD2	TRBV12-3/TRBV12-4	many	TRBJ2-5
CASSQPGQGAYEQYF	TGCGCCAGCAGCCAACCGGGACAGGGGGCTTACGAGCAGTACTTC	TRBD1	TRBV4-1	-	TRBJ2-7
CASSPQGAKNIQYF	TGTGCCAGCAGTCCACAGGGGGCCAAAAACATTCAGTACTTC	TRBD1	TRBV6-2/TRBV6-3	many	TRBJ2-4
CSARVGSPGRGQPQHF	TGCAGTGCTAGAGTGGGGTCCCCGGGCCGAGGGCAGCCCCAGCATTTT	-	TRBV20-1	many	TRBJ1-5
CASSDEADIDTQYF	TGCGCCAGCAGTGACGAGGCGGATATAGATACGCAGTATTTT	-	TRBV4-3	many	TRBJ2-3
CSSGTSGRSTDTQYF	TGCAGCTCCGGGACTAGCGGGCGAAGCACAGATACGCAGTATTTT	TRBD2	TRBV29-1	many	TRBJ2-3
CASSWRASYEQYF	TGTGCCAGCAGTTGGCGAGCTTCCTACGAGCAGTACTTC	-	TRBV28	many	TRBJ2-7
CASSLEFYGNEKLFF	TGCGCCAGCAGCTTGGAGTTTTACGGAAATGAAAAACTGTTTTTT	-	TRBV5-1	-	TRBJ1-4
CASSEGQGPGNTIYF	TGTGCCAGCAGCGAAGGACAGGGCCCTGGAAACACCATATATTTT	TRBD1	TRBV7-8	many	TRBJ1-3
CSARGGDSTYEQYF	TGCAGTGCTAGAGGTGGGGACAGTACCTACGAGCAGTACTTC	TRBD1	TRBV20-1	few	TRBJ2-7
CASSLYSGSSVDTQYF	TGTGCCAGCAGTTTATATTCAGGGTCCTCCGTAGATACGCAGTATTTT	-	TRBV27	many	TRBJ2-3
CASSQTDDQETQYF	TGCGCCAGCAGCCAGACCGATGACCAAGAGACCCAGTACTTC	-	TRBV4-3	many	TRBJ2-5
CASRPLGWSRAEAFF	TGTGCCAGCCGACCACTTGGGTGGAGCCGCGCTGAAGCTTTCTTT	-	TRBV6-5	many	TRBJ1-1
CASSVLAGEDTQYF	TGTGCCAGCAGCGTTTTAGCGGGAGAAGATACGCAGTATTTT	TRBD2	TRBV9	many	TRBJ2-3
CASSLSFGSTDTQYF	TGTGCCAGCAGCTTAAGTTTTGGGAGCACAGATACGCAGTATTTT	-	TRBV7-9	many	TRBJ2-3
CASSWTRDPPYEQYF	TGCGCCAGCAGTTGGACCCGGGACCCCCCCTACGAGCAGTACTTC	-	TRBV10-1	once	TRBJ2-7
CASSDGTGVNQPQHF	TGTGCCAGCAGCGACGGGACAGGGGTTAATCAGCCCCAGCATTTT	TRBD1	TRBV7-8	many	TRBJ1-5
CASSLPRDRVVTEAFF	TGTGCCAGCAGCTTACCACGGGACAGGGTTGTTACTGAAGCTTTCTTT	TRBD1	TRBV7-2	few	TRBJ1-1
CANSRTGVSYEQYF	TGTGCCAACAGTCGGACAGGGGTCTCCTACGAGCAGTACTTC	TRBD1	TRBV6-6	-	TRBJ2-7
CASSFVRSASKAFF	TGTGCCAGCAGTTTTGTTAGGTCGGCCTCGAAAGCTTTCTTT	-	TRBV12-3/TRBV12-4	few	TRBJ1-1
CSARDPTGRSTDTQYF	TGCAGTGCTAGAGATCCCACAGGGAGGAGCACAGATACGCAGTATTTT	-	TRBV20-1	many	TRBJ2-3
CASSSQLQGDTYNEQFF	TGTGCCAGCAGCTCACAGTTACAGGGGGATACATACAATGAGCAGTTCTTC	TRBD1	TRBV7-9	-	TRBJ2-1
CASSLMTGYLQETQYF	TGTGCCAGCAGCCTGATGACAGGGTATCTCCAAGAGACCCAGTACTTC	TRBD1	TRBV7-9	many	TRBJ2-5